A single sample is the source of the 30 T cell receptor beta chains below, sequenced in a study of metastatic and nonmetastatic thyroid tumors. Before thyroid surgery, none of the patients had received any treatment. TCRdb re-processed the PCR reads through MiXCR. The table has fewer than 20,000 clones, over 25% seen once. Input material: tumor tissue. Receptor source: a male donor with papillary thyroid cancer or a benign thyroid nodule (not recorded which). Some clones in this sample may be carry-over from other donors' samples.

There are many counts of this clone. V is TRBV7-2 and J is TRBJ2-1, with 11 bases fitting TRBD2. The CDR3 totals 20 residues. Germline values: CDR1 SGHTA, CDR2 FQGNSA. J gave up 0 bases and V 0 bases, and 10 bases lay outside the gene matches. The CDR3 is CASSLALGLAGISSYNEQFF. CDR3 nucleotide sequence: TGTGCCAGCAGCTTAGCCCTTGGACTAGCGGGCATCTCCTCCTACAATGAGCAGTTCTTC.

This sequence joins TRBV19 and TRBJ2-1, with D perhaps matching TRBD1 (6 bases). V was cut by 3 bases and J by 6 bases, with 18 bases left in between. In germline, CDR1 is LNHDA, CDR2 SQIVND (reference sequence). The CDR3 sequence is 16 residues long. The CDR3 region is CASSIGHYTGTNEQFF. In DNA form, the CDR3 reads TGTGCCAGTAGTATTGGGCATTATACAGGGACCAATGAGCAGTTCTTC.

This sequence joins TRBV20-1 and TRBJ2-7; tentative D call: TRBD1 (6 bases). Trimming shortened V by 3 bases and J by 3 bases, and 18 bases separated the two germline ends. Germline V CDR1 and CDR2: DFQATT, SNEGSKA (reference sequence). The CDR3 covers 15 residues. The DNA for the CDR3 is TGCAGTGCTAGGGGGGCCGGAGACCAGGGCTACGAGCAGTACTTC. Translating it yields CSARGAGDQGYEQYF.

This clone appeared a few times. DNA for the CDR3: TGTGCCCCCAGGGGGGGGCCCATCCGCTCAGGGATGAACACTGAAGCTTTCTTT. This encodes CAPRGGPIRSGMNTEAFF. The chain uses TRBV28 and TRBJ1-1; 7 nucleotides line up with TRBD1. The CDR3 has 18 amino acids. J lost 0 bases, V lost 11 bases, and 21 bases had no gene match. In germline, CDR1 is MDHEN, CDR2 SYDVKM.

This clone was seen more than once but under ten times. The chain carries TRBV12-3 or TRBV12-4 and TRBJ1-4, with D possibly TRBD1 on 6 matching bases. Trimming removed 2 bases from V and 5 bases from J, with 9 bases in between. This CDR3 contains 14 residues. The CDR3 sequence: CASSLTGMNEKLFF. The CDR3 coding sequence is TGTGCCAGCAGTTTAACAGGGATGAATGAAAAACTGTTTTTT.

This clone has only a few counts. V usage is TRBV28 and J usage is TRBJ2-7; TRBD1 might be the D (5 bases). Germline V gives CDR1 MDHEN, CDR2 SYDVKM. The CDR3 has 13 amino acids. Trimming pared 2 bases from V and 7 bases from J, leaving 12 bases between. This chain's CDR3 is CASSLGAVKEQYF. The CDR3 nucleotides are TGTGCCAGCAGTTTAGGGGCTGTCAAGGAGCAGTACTTC.

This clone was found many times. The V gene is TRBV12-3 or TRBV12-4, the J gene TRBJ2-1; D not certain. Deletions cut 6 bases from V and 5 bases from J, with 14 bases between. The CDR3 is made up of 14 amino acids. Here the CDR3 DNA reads TGTGCCAGCAGCCTATCGGTAGGGAACAATGAGCAGTTCTTC. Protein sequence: CASSLSVGNNEQFF.

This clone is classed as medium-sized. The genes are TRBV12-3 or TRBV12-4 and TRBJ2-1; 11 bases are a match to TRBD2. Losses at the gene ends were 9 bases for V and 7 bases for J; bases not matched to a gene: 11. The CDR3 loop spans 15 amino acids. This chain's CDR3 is CASTLAGGPSNEQFF. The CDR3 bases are TGTGCCAGTACGTTAGCGGGAGGGCCGTCAAATGAGCAGTTCTTC.

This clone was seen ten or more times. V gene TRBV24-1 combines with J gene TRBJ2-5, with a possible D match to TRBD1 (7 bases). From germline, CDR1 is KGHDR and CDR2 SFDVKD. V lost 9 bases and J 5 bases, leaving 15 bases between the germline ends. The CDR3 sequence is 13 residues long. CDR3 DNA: TGTGCCACCGGGGGGCCGACAGGGGAGACCCAGTACTTC. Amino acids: CATGGPTGETQYF.

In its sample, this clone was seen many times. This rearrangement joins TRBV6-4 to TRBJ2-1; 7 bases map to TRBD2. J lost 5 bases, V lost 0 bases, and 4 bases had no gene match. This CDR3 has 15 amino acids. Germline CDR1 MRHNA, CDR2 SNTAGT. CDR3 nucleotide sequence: TGTGCCAGCAGTGACTCCAGCGGGACTCACAATGAGCAGTTCTTC. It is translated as CASSDSSGTHNEQFF.

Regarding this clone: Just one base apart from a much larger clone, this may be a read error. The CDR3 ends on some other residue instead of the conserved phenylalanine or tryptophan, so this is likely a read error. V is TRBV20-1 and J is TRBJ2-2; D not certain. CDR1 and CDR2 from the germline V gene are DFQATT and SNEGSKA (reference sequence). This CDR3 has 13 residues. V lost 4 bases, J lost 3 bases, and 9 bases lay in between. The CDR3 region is CSATRQDTGELFL. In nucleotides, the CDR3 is TGCAGTGCTACCCGGCAGGACACCGGGGAGCTGTTTTTG.

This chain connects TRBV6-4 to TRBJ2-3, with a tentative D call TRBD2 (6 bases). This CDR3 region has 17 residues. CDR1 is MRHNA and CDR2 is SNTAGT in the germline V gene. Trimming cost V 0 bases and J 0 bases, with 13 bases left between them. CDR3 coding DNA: TGTGCCAGCAGTGACTCGAGTATGGGAGGAAGCACAGATACGCAGTATTTT. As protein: CASSDSSMGGSTDTQYF.

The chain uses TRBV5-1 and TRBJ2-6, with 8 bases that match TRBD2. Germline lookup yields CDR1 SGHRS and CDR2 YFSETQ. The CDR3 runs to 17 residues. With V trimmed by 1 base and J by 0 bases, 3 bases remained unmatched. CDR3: CASSLLAGSSGANVLTF. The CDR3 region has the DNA TGCGCCAGCAGCTTGCTAGCGGGTTCCTCTGGGGCCAACGTCCTGACTTTC.

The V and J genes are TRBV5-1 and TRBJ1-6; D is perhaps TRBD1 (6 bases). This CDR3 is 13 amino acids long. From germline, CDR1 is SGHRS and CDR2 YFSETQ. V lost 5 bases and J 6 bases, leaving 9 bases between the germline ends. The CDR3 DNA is TGCGCCAGCAGGGACAGCTCTAATTCACCCCTCCACTTT. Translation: CASRDSSNSPLHF.

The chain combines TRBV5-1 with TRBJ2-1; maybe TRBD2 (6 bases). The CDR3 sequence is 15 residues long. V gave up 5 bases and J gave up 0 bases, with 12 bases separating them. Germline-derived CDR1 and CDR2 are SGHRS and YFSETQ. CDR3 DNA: TGCGCCAGCAGAGGTAGCGGTAGCTCCTACAATGAGCAGTTCTTC. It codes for CASRGSGSSYNEQFF.

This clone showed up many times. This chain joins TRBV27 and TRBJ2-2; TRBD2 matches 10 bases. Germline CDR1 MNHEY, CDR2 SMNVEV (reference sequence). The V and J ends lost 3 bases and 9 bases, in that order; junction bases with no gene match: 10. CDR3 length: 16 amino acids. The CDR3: CASSFGDSGRARELFF. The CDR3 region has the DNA TGTGCCAGCAGTTTTGGGGACAGCGGGAGGGCCCGGGAGCTGTTTTTT.

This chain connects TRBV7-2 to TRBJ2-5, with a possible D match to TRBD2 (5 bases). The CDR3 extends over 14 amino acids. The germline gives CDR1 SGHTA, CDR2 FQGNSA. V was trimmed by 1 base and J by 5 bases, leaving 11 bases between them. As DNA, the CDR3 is TGTGCCAGCAGCTTAGATCCGGGCGGGGAGACCCAGTACTTC. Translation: CASSLDPGGETQYF.

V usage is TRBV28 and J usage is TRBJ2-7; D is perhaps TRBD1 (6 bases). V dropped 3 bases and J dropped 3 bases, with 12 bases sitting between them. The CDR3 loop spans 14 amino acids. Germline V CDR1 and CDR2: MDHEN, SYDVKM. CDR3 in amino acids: CASSLSNRVYEQYF. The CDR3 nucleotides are TGTGCCAGCAGTTTGTCGAACAGGGTCTACGAGCAGTACTTC.

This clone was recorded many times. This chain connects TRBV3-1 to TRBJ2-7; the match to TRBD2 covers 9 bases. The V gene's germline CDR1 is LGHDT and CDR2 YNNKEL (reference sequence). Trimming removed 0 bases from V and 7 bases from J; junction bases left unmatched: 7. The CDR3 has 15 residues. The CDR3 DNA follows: TGTGCCAGCAGCCAAGATCAGTTGCGGGGGGGAGAGCAGTACTTC. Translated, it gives CASSQDQLRGGEQYF.

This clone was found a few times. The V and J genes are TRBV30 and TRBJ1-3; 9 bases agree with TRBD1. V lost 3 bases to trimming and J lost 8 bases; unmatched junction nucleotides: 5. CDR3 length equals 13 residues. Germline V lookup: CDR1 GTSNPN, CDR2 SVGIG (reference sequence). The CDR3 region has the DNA TGTGCCTGGAGCACAGGGGGCTTAGACACCATATATTTT. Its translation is CAWSTGGLDTIYF.

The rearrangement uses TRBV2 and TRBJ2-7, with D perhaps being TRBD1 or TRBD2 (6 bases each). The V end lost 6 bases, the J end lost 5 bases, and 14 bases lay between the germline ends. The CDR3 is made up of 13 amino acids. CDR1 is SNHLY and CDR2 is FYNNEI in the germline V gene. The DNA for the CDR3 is TGTGCCAGCAGCCCACGGGGGCAGCACGAGCAGTACTTC. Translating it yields CASSPRGQHEQYF.

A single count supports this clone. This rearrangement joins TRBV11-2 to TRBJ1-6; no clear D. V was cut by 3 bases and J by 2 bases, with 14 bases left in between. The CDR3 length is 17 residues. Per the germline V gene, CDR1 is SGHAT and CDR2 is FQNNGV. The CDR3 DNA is TGTGCCAGCAGCTTCCGCAGTCGGAGGACCTATAATTCACCCCTCCACTTT. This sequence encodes CASSFRSRRTYNSPLHF.

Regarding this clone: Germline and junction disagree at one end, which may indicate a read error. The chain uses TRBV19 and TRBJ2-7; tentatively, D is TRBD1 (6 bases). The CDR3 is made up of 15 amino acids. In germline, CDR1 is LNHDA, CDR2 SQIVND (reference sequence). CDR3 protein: CASSIVYQGSYVQYF. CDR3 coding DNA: TGTGCAAGTAGTATAGTATACCAGGGGTCCTACGTGCAGTACTTC.

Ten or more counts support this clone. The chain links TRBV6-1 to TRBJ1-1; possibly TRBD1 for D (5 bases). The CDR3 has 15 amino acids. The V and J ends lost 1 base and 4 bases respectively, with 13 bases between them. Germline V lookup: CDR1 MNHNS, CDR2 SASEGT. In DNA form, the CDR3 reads TGTGCCAGCAGTGAAGTCGGGGAGGGGAGCACTGAAGCTTTCTTT. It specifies CASSEVGEGSTEAFF.

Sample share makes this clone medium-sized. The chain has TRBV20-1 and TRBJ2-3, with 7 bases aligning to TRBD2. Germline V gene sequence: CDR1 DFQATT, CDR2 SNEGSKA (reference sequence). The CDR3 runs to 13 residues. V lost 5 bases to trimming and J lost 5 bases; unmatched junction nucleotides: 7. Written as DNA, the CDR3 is TGCAGTGCTCTTCTAGCGGAGCTAGATACGCAGTATTTT. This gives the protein CSALLAELDTQYF.

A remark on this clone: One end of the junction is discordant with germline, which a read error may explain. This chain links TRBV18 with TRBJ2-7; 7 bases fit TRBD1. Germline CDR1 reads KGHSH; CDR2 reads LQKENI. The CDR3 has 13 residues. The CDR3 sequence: CASSPRDSYEQDF. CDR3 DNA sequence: TGTGCCAGCTCACCCCGGGACAGCTACGAGCAGGACTTC.

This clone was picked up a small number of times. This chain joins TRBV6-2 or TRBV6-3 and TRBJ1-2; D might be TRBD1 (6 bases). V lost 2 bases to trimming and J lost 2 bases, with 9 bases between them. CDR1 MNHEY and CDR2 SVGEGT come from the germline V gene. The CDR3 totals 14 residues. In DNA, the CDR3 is TGTGCCAGCAGTTACGGGCAGGGGAACTATGGCTACACCTTC. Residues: CASSYGQGNYGYTF.

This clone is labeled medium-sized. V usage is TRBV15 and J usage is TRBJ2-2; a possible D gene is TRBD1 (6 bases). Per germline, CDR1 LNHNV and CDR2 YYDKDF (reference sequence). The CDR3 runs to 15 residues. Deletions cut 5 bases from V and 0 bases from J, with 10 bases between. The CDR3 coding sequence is TGTGCCACCAGCCGGGACACCGCGAACACCGGGGAGCTGTTTTTT. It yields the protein CATSRDTANTGELFF. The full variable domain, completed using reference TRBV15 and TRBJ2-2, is DAMVIQNPRYQVTQFGKPVTLSCSQTLNHNVMYWYQQKSSQAPKLLFHYYDKDFNNEADTPDNFQSRRPNTSFCFLDIRSPGLGDTAMYLCATSRDTANTGELFFGEGSRLTVL.

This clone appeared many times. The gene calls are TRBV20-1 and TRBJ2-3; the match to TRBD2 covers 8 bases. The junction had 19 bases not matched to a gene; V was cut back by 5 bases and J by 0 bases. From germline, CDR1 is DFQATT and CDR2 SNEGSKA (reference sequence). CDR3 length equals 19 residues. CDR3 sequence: CSAGGISSGHLSSTDTQYF. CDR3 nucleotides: TGCAGTGCTGGGGGGATATCTAGCGGGCACCTCTCCAGCACAGATACGCAGTATTTT.

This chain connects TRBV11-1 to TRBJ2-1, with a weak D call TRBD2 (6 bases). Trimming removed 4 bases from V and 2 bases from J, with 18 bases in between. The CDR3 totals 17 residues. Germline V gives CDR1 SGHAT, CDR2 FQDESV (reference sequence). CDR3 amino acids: CASSSPGGTPAYNEQFF. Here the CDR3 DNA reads TGTGCCAGCAGCTCTCCTGGAGGGACTCCAGCCTACAATGAGCAGTTCTTC. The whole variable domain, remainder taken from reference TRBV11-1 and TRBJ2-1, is EAEVAQSPRYKITEKSQAVAFWCDPISGHATLYWYRQILGQGPELLVQFQDESVVDDSQLPKDRFSAERLKGVDSTLKIQPAELGDSAMYLCASSSPGGTPAYNEQFFGPGTRLTVL.